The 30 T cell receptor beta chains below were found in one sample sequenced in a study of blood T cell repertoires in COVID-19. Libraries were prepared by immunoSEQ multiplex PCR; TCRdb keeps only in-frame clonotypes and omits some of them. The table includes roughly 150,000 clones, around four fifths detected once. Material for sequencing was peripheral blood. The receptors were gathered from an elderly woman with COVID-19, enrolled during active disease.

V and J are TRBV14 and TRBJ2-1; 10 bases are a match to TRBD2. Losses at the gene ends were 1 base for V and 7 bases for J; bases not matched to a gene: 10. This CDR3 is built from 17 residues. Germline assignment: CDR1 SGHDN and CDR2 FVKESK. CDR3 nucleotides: TGTGCCAGCAGCCAAGTCGGGTGGCTAGCGGGAGTAAATGAGCAGTTCTTC. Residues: CASSQVGWLAGVNEQFF. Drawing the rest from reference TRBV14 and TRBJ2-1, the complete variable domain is EAGVTQFPSHSVIEKGQTVTLRCDPISGHDNLYWYRRVMGKEIKFLLHFVKESKQDESGMPNNRFLAERTGGTYSTLKVQPAELEDSGVYFCASSQVGWLAGVNEQFFGPGTRLTVL.

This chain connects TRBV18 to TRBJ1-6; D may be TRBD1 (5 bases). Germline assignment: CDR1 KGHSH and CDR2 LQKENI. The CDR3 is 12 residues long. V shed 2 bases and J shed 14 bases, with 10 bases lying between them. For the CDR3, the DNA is TGTGCCAGCTCACCATCCGACAGAACCCTCCACTTT. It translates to CASSPSDRTLHF.

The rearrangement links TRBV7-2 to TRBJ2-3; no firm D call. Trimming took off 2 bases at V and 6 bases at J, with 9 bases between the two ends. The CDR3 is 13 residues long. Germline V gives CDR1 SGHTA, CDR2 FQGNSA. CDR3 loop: CASSLSLLDTQYF. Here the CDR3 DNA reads TGTGCCAGCAGCTTATCCTTACTGGATACGCAGTATTTT. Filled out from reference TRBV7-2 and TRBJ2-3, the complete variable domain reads GAGVSQSPSNKVTEKGKDVELRCDPISGHTALYWYRQSLGQGLEFLIYFQGNSAPDKSGLPSDRFSAERTGGSVSTLTIQRTQQEDSAVYLCASSLSLLDTQYFGPGTRLTVL.

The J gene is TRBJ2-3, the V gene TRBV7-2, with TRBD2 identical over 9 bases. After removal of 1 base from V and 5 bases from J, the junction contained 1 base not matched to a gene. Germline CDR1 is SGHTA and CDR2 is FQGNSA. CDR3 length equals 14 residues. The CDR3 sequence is CASSLVAGVDTQYF. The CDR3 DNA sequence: TGTGCCAGCAGCTTAGTAGCGGGGGTAGATACGCAGTATTTT.

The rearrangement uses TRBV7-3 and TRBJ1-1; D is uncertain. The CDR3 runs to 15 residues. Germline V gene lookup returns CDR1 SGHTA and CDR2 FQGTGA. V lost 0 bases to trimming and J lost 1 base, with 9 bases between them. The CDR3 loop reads CASSLTFAGNTEAFF. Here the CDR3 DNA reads TGTGCCAGCAGCTTAACGTTCGCAGGGAACACTGAAGCTTTCTTT.

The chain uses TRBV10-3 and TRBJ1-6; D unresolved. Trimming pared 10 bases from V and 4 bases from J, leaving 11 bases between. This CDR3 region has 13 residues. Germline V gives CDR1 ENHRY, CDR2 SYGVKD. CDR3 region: CATQSGYNSPLHF. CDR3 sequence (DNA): TGTGCCACCCAATCGGGGTATAATTCACCCCTCCACTTT.

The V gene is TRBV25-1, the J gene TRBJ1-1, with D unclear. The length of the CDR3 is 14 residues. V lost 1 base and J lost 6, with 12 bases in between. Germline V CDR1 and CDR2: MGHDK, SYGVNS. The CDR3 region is CASSEWAAGAEAFF. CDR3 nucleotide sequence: TGTGCCAGCAGTGAATGGGCAGCAGGCGCTGAAGCTTTCTTT. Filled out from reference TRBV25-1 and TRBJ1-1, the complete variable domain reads EADIYQTPRYLVIGTGKKITLECSQTMGHDKMYWYQQDPGMELHLIHYSYGVNSTEKGDLSSESTVSRIRTEHFPLTLESARPSHTSQYLCASSEWAAGAEAFFGQGTRLTVV.

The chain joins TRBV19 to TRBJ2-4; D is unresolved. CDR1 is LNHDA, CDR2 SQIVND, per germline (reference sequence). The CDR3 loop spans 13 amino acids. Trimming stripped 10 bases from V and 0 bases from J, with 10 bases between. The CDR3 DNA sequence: TGTGCCACCTCCTCAGTAGCCAAAAACATTCAGTACTTC. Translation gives CATSSVAKNIQYF.

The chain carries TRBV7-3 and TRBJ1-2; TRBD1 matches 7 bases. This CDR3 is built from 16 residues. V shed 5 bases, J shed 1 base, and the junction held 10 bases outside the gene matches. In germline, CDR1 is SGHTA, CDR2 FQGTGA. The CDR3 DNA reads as TGTGCCAGCAGCCCAACACATAGGGGGCTTAACTATGGCTACACCTTC. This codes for CASSPTHRGLNYGYTF. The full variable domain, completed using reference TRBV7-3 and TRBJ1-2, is GAGVSQTPSNKVTEKGKYVELRCDPISGHTALYWYRQSLGQGPEFLIYFQGTGAADDSGLPNDRFFAVRPEGSVSTLKIQRTERGDSAVYLCASSPTHRGLNYGYTFGSGTRLTVV.

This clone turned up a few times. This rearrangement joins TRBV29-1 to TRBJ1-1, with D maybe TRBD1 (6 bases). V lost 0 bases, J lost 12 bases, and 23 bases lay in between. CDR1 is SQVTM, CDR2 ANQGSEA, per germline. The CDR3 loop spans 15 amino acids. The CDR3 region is CSVEETYYRDVGSFF. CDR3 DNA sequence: TGCAGCGTTGAAGAGACCTATTACAGGGACGTGGGGTCTTTCTTT.

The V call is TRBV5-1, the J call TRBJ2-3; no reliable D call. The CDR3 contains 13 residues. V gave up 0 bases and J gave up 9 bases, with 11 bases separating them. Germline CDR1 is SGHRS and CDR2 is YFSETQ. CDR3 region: CASSLAVGHTQYF. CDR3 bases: TGCGCCAGCAGCTTGGCCGTTGGGCACACGCAGTATTTT.

The CDR3 nucleotides are TGTGCCAGCTCACGCAAGGGGTTATCCTACAATGAGCAGTTCTTC. Its protein product is CASSRKGLSYNEQFF. The chain recombines TRBV18 with TRBJ2-1, with a weak D call TRBD1 (5 bases). CDR3 size: 15 residues. Trimming shortened V by 4 bases and J by 1 base, and 11 bases separated the two germline ends. Germline V CDR1 and CDR2: KGHSH, LQKENI.

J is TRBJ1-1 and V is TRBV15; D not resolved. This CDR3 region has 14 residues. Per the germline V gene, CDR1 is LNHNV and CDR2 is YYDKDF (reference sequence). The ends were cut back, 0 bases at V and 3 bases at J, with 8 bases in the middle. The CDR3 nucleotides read TGTGCCACCAGCAGAGATGCCGGGTACACTGAAGCTTTCTTT. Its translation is CATSRDAGYTEAFF.

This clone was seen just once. Here the CDR3 DNA reads TGTGCCAGCAGCCACCTCAACGGGTACGAGCAGTACTTC. It translates to CASSHLNGYEQYF. The chain couples TRBV3-1 (or the pseudogene TRBV3-2) to TRBJ2-7; no reliable D call. Germline values: CDR1 LGHDT, CDR2 YNNKEL (reference sequence). Trimming took off 3 bases at V and 4 bases at J, with 10 bases between the two ends. This CDR3 contains 13 residues.

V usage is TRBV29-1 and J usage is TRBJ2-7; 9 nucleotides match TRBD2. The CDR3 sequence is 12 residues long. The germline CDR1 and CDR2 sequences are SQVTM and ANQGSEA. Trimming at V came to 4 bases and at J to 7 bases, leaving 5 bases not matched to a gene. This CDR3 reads CSVVAGGREQYF. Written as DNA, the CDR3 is TGCAGCGTTGTCGCGGGGGGGCGAGAGCAGTACTTC.

The CDR3 loop is CASSLGHSADTQYF. In DNA, the CDR3 is TGCGCCAGCAGCCTCGGACATTCTGCAGATACGCAGTATTTT. This sequence joins TRBV5-1 and TRBJ2-3, with D maybe TRBD1 (5 bases). CDR1 SGHRS and CDR2 YFSETQ come from the germline V gene. The CDR3 is made up of 14 amino acids. The ends were cut back, 4 bases at V and 4 bases at J, with 13 bases in the middle. The full variable domain, completed using reference TRBV5-1 and TRBJ2-3, is KAGVTQTPRYLIKTRGQQVTLSCSPISGHRSVSWYQQTPGQGLQFLFEYFSETQRNKGNFPGRFSGRQFSNSRSEMNVSTLELGDSALYLCASSLGHSADTQYFGPGTRLTVL.

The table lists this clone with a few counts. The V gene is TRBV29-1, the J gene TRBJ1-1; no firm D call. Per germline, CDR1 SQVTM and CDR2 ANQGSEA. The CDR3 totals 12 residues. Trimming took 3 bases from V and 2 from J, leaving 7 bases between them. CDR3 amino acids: CSVDPSNTEAFF. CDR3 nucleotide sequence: TGCAGCGTTGATCCCAGTAACACTGAAGCTTTCTTT.

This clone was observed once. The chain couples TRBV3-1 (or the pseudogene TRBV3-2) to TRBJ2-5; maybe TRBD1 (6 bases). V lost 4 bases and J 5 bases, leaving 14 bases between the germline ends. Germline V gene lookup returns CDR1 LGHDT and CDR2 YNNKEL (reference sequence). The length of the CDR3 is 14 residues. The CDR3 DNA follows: TGTGCCAGCAGCCTTGGACAGCTGATGGAGACCCAGTACTTC. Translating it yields CASSLGQLMETQYF.

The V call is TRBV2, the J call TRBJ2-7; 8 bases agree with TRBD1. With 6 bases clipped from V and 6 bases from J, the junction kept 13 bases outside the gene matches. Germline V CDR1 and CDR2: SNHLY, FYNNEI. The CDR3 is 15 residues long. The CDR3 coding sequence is TGTGCCAGCAGGCCCCGACAGGGGCTGAGGCTCGAGCAGTACTTC. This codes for CASRPRQGLRLEQYF. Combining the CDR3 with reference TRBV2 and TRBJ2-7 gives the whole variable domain EPEVTQTPSHQVTQMGQEVILRCVPISNHLYFYWYRQILGQKVEFLVSFYNNEISEKSEIFDDQFSVERPDGSNFTLKIRSTKLEDSAMYFCASRPRQGLRLEQYFGPGTRLTVT.

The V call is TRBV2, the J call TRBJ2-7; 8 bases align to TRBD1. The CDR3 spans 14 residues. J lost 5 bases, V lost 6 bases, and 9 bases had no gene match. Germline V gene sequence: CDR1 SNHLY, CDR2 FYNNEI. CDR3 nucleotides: TGTGCCAGCAGGATATTAGGACAGGGTGACGAGCAGTACTTC. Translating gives CASRILGQGDEQYF.

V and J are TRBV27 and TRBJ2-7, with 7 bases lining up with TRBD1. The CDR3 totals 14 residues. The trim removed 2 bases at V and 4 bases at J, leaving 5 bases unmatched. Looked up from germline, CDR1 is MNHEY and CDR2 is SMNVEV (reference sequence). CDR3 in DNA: TGTGCCAGCAGTTTAAGGGACAGAGCTTACGAGCAGTACTTC. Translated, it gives CASSLRDRAYEQYF.

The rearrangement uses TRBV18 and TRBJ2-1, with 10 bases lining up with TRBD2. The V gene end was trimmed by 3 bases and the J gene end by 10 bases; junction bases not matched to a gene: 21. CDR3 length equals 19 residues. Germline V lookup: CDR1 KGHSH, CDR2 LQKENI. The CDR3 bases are TGTGCCAGCTCACCCCTCGCAGCGGGAGGGTTCGAGATGGATTCGGAGCAGTTCTTC. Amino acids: CASSPLAAGGFEMDSEQFF.

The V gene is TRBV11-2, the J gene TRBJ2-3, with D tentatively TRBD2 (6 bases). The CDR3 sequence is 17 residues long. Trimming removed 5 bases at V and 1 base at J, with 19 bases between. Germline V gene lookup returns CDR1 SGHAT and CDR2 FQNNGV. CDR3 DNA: TGTGCCAGCAGCCCGCCGCCGGGGTGGGAGGGCACAGATACGCAGTATTTT. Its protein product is CASSPPPGWEGTDTQYF.

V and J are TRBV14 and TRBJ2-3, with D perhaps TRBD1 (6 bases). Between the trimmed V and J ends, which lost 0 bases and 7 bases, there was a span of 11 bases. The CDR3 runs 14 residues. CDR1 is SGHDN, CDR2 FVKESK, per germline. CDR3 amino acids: CASSQDPGAYTQYF. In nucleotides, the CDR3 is TGTGCCAGCAGCCAAGATCCAGGGGCCTATACGCAGTATTTT.

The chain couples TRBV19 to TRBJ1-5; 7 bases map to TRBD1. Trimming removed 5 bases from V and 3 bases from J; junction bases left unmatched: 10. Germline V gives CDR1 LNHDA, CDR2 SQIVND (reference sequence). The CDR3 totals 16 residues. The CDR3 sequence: CASSERQGLDNQPQHF. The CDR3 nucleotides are TGTGCCAGTAGTGAACGACAGGGATTGGACAATCAGCCCCAGCATTTT.

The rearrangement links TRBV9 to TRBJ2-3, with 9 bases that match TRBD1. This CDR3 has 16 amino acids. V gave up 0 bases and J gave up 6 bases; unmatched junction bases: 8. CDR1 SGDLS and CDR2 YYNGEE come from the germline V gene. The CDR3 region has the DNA TGTGCCAGCAGCGTAGATGGGACAGGGATATTTGATACGCAGTATTTT. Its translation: CASSVDGTGIFDTQYF.

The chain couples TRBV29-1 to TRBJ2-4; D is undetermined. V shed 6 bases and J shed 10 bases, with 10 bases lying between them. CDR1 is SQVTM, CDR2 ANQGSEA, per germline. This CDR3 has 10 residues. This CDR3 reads CSVTDWIQYF. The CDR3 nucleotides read TGCAGCGTAACCGACTGGATTCAGTACTTC.

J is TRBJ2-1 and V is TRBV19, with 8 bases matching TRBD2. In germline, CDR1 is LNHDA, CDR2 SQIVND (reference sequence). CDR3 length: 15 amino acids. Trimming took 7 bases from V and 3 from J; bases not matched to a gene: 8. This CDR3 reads CASTPGLAGYNEQFF. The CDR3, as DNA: TGTGCCAGTACCCCGGGGCTAGCGGGCTACAATGAGCAGTTCTTC.

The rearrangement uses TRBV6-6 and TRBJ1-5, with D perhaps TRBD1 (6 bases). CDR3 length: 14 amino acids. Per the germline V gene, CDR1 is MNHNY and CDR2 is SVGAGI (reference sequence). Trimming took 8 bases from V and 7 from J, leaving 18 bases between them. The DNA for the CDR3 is TGTGCCAGCCGGTGGGGGGGCGGGAGGCAGCCCCAGCATTTT. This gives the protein CASRWGGGRQPQHF.

CDR3 sequence (DNA): TGCGCCAGCAGCTTGCCTGGGGCTCAAGAGACCCAGTACTTC. It specifies CASSLPGAQETQYF. The chain combines TRBV5-1 with TRBJ2-5; D possibly corresponds to TRBD1 (5 bases). V gave up 1 base and J gave up 2 bases, with 9 bases separating them. Germline V lookup: CDR1 SGHRS, CDR2 YFSETQ. The CDR3 length is 14 residues. Full variable domain (rest looked up from reference TRBV5-1 and TRBJ2-5): KAGVTQTPRYLIKTRGQQVTLSCSPISGHRSVSWYQQTPGQGLQFLFEYFSETQRNKGNFPGRFSGRQFSNSRSEMNVSTLELGDSALYLCASSLPGAQETQYFGPGTRLLVL.